This TCR beta chain was identified in a study of regulatory T cells in long-lasting Graves disease. Study observations and caveats: It was in persistent disease that TRBV28, TRBJ1-2 and TRBJ2-5 were favored.

For TCR beta, libraries came from iRepertoire HTBI primers and Arm-PCR of CDR3 regions. Original processing methods: The samples included approximately 62 TRBV and over 13 TRBJ segments. In TCRdb, the multiplex PCR reads were re-called with MiXCR into one record per CDR3 protein. The V and J calls and clone size are TCRdb's, not the authors'. The sample carries 500,000 to 800,000 distinct CDR3 sequences, around 32% recorded once. This clonotype was picked up a small number of times. What it recognizes is unknown. Time point here: persistent/refractory GD, antithyroid drugs over 5 years with positive TRAb. Isolated PBMC RNA provided the starting material for the TCR library. In each case, Graves' disease was diagnosed per American Thyroid Association guidelines. A blood draw put nine milliliters of peripheral blood into EDTA tubes. The V gene lost 4 bases and the J gene lost 4 bases, with 12 bases spanning the gap. Germline V gene data show CDR1 as MGHDK and CDR2 as SYGVNS. CDR3 length: 14 amino acids.

The source material was peripheral blood mononuclear cells (PBMCs), sampled when the disease was refractory, from a patient treated with antithyroid drugs. This clonotype was obtained from a female donor with Graves disease. The chain carries TRBV25-1 and TRBJ2-3, with D perhaps TRBD1 or TRBD2 (5 bases each). The CDR3 protein is CASSGDLLADTQYF. CDR3 nucleotides: TGTGCCAGCAGTGGGGACCTGCTTGCAGATACGCAGTATTTT.